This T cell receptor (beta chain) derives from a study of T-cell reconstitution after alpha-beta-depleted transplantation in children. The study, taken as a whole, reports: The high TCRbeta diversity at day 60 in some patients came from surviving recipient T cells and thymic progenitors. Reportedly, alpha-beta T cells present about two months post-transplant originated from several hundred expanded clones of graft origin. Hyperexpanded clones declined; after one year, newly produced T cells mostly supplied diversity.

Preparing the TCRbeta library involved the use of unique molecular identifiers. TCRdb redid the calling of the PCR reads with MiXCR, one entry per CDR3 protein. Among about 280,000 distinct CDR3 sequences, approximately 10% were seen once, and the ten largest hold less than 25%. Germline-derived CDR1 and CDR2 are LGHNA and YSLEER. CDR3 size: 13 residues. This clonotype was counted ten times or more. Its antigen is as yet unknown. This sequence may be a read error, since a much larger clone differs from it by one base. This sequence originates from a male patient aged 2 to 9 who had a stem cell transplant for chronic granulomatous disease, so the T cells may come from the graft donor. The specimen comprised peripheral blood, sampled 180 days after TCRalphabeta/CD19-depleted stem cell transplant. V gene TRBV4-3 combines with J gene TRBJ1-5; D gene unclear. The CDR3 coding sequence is TGCACCAGCAGCCAAGACCGGTATCAGCCCCAGCATTTT. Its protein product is CTSSQDRYQPQHF.